This passage covers 14 T cell receptor beta chains from one sample sequenced in a study of blood T cell repertoires in COVID-19. The data were produced by immunoSEQ multiplex PCR, yet TCRdb's version contains in-frame clones alone and is incomplete. The top ten hold under 30% of the sample, which has 40,000 to 60,000 clones, 79% seen once. Sequences were obtained from peripheral blood. The receptor source for this set is a man aged 65 to 79 with acute or convalescent COVID-19.

V is TRBV30 and J is TRBJ1-2; D is perhaps TRBD1 (6 bases). Between the trimmed V and J ends, which lost 2 bases and 8 bases, there was a span of 15 bases. CDR3 size: 13 residues. Germline V CDR1 and CDR2: GTSNPN, SVGIG (reference sequence). CDR3 protein: CAWSSKGTGGYTF. CDR3 sequence (DNA): TGTGCCTGGAGTTCCAAGGGAACAGGGGGCTACACCTTC. The full variable domain, rest sourced from reference TRBV30 and TRBJ1-2, is SQTIHQWPATLVQPVGSPLSLECTVEGTSNPNLYWYRQAAGRGLQLLFYSVGIGQISSEVPQNLSASRPQDRQFILSSKKLLLSDSGFYLCAWSSKGTGGYTFGSGTRLTVV.

The chain links TRBV3-1 (or the pseudogene TRBV3-2) to TRBJ1-3; the D is unclear. The CDR3 runs to 12 residues. Per germline, CDR1 LGHDT and CDR2 YNNKEL (reference sequence). The V gene lost 2 bases and the J gene lost 4 bases, with 3 bases spanning the gap. The CDR3 nucleotides read TGTGCCAGCAGCCAACAGGGAAACACCATATATTTT. It yields the protein CASSQQGNTIYF.

The chain is built from TRBV28 and TRBJ1-5; D possibly corresponds to TRBD1 (6 bases). The CDR3 consists of 15 residues. Looked up from germline, CDR1 is MDHEN and CDR2 is SYDVKM. The V end lost 3 bases, the J end lost 7 bases, and 16 bases lay between the germline ends. In nucleotides, the CDR3 is TGTGCCAGCAGTTTCCAACAGGGAGTCTACCAGCCCCAGCATTTT. The encoded protein is CASSFQQGVYQPQHF.

The rearrangement joins TRBV27 to TRBJ1-5; D unclear. Trimming shortened V by 5 bases and J by 4 bases, and 12 bases separated the two germline ends. This CDR3 comprises 14 residues. Looked up from germline, CDR1 is MNHEY and CDR2 is SMNVEV (reference sequence). The CDR3 loop reads CASSDRRGNQPQHF. CDR3 nucleotides: TGTGCCAGCAGTGACCGGCGGGGAAATCAGCCCCAGCATTTT.

J is TRBJ2-7 and V is TRBV12-3 or TRBV12-4, with 7 bases fitting TRBD2. CDR3 length: 11 amino acids. V dropped 6 bases and J dropped 6; count of bases not matched to a gene: 2. As DNA, the CDR3 is TGTGCCAGCAGGTGGGAGGGCGAGCAGTACTTC. It translates to CASRWEGEQYF.

The sample holds one count of this clone. The chain employs TRBV2 and TRBJ2-5, with D maybe TRBD1 (5 bases). The CDR3 covers 15 residues. The V end lost 4 bases, the J end lost 2 bases, and 14 bases lay between the germline ends. Germline V gene data show CDR1 as SNHLY and CDR2 as FYNNEI. For the CDR3, the DNA is TGTGCCAGCAGTGTGGCAGGGCCACGACAAGAGACCCAGTACTTC. This encodes CASSVAGPRQETQYF.

The V call is TRBV7-2, the J call TRBJ2-3, with D possibly TRBD1 on 6 matching bases. The germline V gene encodes CDR1 SGHTA and CDR2 FQGNSA. The V gene lost 2 bases and the J gene lost 2 bases, with 11 bases spanning the gap. This CDR3 contains 15 residues. The CDR3 region is CASSLSGAPTDTQYF. In nucleotides, the CDR3 is TGTGCCAGCAGCTTATCAGGGGCTCCCACAGATACGCAGTATTTT.

The chain is built from TRBV5-1 and TRBJ2-7; 11 bases fit TRBD2. The germline gives CDR1 SGHRS, CDR2 YFSETQ. With V trimmed by 6 bases and J by 4 bases, 6 bases remained unmatched. This CDR3 region has 14 residues. The CDR3 region has the DNA TGCGCCAGCACGACTAGCGGGAAGGGTTACGAGCAGTACTTC. Its protein product is CASTTSGKGYEQYF. The full variable domain, with the rest looked up from reference TRBV5-1 and TRBJ2-7, is KAGVTQTPRYLIKTRGQQVTLSCSPISGHRSVSWYQQTPGQGLQFLFEYFSETQRNKGNFPGRFSGRQFSNSRSEMNVSTLELGDSALYLCASTTSGKGYEQYFGPGTRLTVT.

The chain carries TRBV6-6 and TRBJ1-5, with D unresolved. V lost 2 bases and J 2 bases, leaving 4 bases between the germline ends. This CDR3 is 13 amino acids long. CDR1 MNHNY and CDR2 SVGAGI come from the germline V gene (reference sequence). The CDR3 bases are TGTGCCAGCAGTTACGGAGGCAATCAGCCCCAGCATTTT. Amino acids: CASSYGGNQPQHF.

The gene calls are TRBV4-1 and TRBJ2-3; 9 nucleotides agree with TRBD1. V shed 4 bases, J shed 2 bases, and the junction held 4 bases outside the gene matches. The CDR3 runs 15 residues. Germline V gene sequence: CDR1 MGHRA, CDR2 YSYEKL. The CDR3 reads CASSLRDRATDTQYF. The CDR3 DNA reads TGCGCCAGCAGCCTCCGGGACAGGGCCACAGATACGCAGTATTTT.

The CDR3 loop reads CASSLAGGRSGDTQYF. The CDR3, as DNA: TGCGCCAGCAGCTTGGCCGGCGGGAGATCGGGAGATACGCAGTATTTT. This chain links TRBV5-1 with TRBJ2-3; 7 bases align to TRBD2. From germline, CDR1 is SGHRS and CDR2 YFSETQ. The length of the CDR3 is 16 residues. V lost 0 bases, J lost 5 bases, and 9 bases stayed unmatched. The complete variable domain, with remaining parts taken from reference TRBV5-1 and TRBJ2-3, reads KAGVTQTPRYLIKTRGQQVTLSCSPISGHRSVSWYQQTPGQGLQFLFEYFSETQRNKGNFPGRFSGRQFSNSRSEMNVSTLELGDSALYLCASSLAGGRSGDTQYFGPGTRLTVL.

The V call is TRBV4-1, the J call TRBJ1-3, with D uncertain. The germline V gene encodes CDR1 MGHRA and CDR2 YSYEKL. V was shortened by 0 bases and J by 2 bases, with 8 bases between the two germline ends. The CDR3 covers 15 residues. The CDR3 sequence is CASSQDLTPGNTIYF. The DNA for the CDR3 is TGCGCCAGCAGCCAAGATCTTACACCTGGAAACACCATATATTTT.

The rearrangement joins TRBV28 to TRBJ1-1, with 9 bases matching TRBD1. Germline CDR1 reads MDHEN; CDR2 reads SYDVKM. The CDR3 totals 15 residues. The V segment lost 8 bases and the J segment 3 bases; nucleotides outside the gene matches: 10. The CDR3: CASYHNRGRDTEAFF. The CDR3 DNA is TGTGCCAGCTACCATAACAGGGGGCGAGACACTGAAGCTTTCTTT.

V is TRBV5-4 and J is TRBJ1-2; D unresolved. The CDR3 length is 14 residues. The V gene's germline CDR1 is SGHNT and CDR2 YYREEE (reference sequence). V was pared by 0 bases and J by 1 base, with 7 bases between. Here the CDR3 DNA reads TGTGCCAGCAGCTTGGATCCCAGTAACTATGGCTACACCTTC. Translated: CASSLDPSNYGYTF.